This T cell receptor (beta chain) came from a study of T cell changes during pregnancy in multiple sclerosis. Sequencing was performed with immunoSEQ multiplex PCR; in TCRdb, only in-frame clones are kept and a portion is missing. The table lists under 65,000 clones, under 95% of them singletons, with 3% to 3.5% in the top ten. CDR3 length equals 15 residues. Germline-derived CDR1 and CDR2 are SGHNT and YYREEE (reference sequence). The V gene end was trimmed by 6 bases and the J gene end by 5 bases; junction bases not matched to a gene: 9. The sample here was peripheral blood, taken in the first trimester of pregnancy. The source of this sequence is a female donor in good health, enrolled as a control in a pregnancy study. V usage is TRBV5-4 and J usage is TRBJ2-2, with 8 bases fitting TRBD2. The CDR3 here is CASTLSGRGTGELFF. The CDR3, as DNA: TGTGCCAGCACCCTGAGCGGGAGAGGGACCGGGGAGCTGTTTTTT. Full variable domain (rest looked up from reference TRBV5-4 and TRBJ2-2): ETGVTQSPTHLIKTRGQQVTLRCSSQSGHNTVSWYQQALGQGPQFIFQYYREEENGRGNFPPRFSGLQFPNYSSELNVNALELDDSALYLCASTLSGRGTGELFFGEGSRLTVL.